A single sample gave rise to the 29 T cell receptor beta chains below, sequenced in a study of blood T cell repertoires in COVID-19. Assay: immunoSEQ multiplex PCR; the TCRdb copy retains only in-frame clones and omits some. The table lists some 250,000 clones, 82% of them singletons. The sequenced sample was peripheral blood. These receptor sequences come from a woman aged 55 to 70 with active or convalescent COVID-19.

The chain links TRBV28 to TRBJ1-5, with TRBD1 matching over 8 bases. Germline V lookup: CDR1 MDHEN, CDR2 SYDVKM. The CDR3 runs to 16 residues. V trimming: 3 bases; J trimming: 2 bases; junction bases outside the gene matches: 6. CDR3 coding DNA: TGTGCCAGCAGTTTCCTCGGGACAGGCCGCAATCAGCCCCAGCATTTT. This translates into CASSFLGTGRNQPQHF.

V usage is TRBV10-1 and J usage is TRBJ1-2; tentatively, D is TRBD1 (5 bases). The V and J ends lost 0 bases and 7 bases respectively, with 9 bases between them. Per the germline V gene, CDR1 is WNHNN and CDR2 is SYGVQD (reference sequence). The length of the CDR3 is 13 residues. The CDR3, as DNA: TGCGCCAGCAGTGAGTCAGGGAGGGGTGGCTACACCTTC. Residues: CASSESGRGGYTF.

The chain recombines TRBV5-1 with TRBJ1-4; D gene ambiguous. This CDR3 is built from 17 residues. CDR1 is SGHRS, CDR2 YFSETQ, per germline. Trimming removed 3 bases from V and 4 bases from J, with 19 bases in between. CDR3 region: CASSWGMEGPGNEKLFF. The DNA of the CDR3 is TGCGCCAGCAGCTGGGGAATGGAGGGCCCGGGTAATGAAAAACTGTTTTTT.

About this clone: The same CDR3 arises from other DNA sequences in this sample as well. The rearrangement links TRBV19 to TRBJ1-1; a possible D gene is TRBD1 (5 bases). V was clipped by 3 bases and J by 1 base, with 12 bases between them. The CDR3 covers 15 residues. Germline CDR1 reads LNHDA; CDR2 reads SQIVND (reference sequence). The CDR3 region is CASSIEGRANTEAFF. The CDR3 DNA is TGTGCCAGTAGTATTGAGGGGAGGGCGAACACTGAAGCTTTCTTT.

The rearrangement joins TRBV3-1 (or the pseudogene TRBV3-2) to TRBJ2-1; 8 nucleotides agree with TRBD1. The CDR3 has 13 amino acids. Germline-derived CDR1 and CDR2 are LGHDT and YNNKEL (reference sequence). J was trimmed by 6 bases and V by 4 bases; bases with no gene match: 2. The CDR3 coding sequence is TGTGCCAGCAGCCCGACAGGGGTCAATGAGCAGTTCTTC. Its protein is CASSPTGVNEQFF.

The CDR3 nucleotides are TGTGCCAGCTCACCCGACCTACACGGGGGTACGCAGTATTTT. It specifies CASSPDLHGGTQYF. V and J are TRBV18 and TRBJ2-3, with a tentative D call TRBD2 (6 bases). The germline V and J ends were trimmed by 3 bases and 8 bases, with 15 bases remaining between them. CDR3 length: 14 amino acids. CDR1 and CDR2 (germline): KGHSH, LQKENI.

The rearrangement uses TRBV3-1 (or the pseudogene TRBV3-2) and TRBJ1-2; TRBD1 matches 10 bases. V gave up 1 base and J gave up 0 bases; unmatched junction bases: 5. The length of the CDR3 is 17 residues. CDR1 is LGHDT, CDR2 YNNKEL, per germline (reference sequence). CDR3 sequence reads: CASSQASDRGPNYGYTF. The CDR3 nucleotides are TGTGCCAGCAGCCAAGCGAGCGACAGGGGGCCTAACTATGGCTACACCTTC.

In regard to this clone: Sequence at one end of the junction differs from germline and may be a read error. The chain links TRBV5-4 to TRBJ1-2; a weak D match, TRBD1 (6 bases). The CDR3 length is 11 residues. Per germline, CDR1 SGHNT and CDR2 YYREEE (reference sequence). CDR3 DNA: TGTGCCAGCAGCTTAGGGCCACAGGGAGAGTTC. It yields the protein CASSLGPQGEF.

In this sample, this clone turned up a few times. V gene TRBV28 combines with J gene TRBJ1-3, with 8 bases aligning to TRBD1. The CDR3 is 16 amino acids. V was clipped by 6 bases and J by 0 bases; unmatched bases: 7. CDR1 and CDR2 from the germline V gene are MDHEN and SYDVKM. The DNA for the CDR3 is TGTGCCAGCAGAGGGTACAGGGGGGGCTCTGGAAACACCATATATTTT. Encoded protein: CASRGYRGGSGNTIYF.

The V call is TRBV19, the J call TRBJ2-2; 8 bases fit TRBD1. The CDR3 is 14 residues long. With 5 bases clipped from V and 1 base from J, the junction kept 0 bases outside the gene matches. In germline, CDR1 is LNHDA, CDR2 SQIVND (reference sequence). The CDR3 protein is CASSGTGNTGELFF. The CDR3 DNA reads TGTGCCAGTAGTGGGACAGGGAACACCGGGGAGCTGTTTTTT.

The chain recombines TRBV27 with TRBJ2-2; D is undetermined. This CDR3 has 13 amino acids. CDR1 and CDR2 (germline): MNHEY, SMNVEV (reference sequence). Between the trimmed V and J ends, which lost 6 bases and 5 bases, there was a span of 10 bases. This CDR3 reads CASSTSRTGELFF. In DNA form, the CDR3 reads TGTGCCAGCAGCACCTCGAGGACCGGGGAGCTGTTTTTT.

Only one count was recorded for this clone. CDR3 sequence: CASSQGRGAAADTQYF. Here the CDR3 DNA reads TGCGCCAGCAGCCAAGGTCGGGGGGCCGCCGCAGATACGCAGTATTTT. This chain joins TRBV4-1 and TRBJ2-3; D might be TRBD2 (7 bases). In germline, CDR1 is MGHRA, CDR2 YSYEKL. The CDR3 sequence is 16 residues long. Trimming pared 1 base from V and 4 bases from J, leaving 15 bases between.

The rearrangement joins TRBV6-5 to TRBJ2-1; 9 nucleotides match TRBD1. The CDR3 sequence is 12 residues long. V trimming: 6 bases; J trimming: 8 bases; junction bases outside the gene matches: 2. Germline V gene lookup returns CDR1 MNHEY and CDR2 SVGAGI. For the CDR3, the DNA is TGTGCCAGCAGGGACAGGGGCCATGAGCAGTTCTTC. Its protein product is CASRDRGHEQFF.

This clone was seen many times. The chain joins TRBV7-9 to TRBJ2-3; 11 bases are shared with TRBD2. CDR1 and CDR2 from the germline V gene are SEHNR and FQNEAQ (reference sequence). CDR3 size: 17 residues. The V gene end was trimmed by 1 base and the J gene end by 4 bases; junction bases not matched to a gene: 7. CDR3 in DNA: TGTGCCAGCAGCTTAGTACTAGCGGGGGCCGGGGCAGATACGCAGTATTTT. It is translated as CASSLVLAGAGADTQYF. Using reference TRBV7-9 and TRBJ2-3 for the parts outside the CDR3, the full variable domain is DTGVSQNPRHKITKRGQNVTFRCDPISEHNRLYWYRQTLGQGPEFLTYFQNEAQLEKSRLLSDRFSAERPKGSFSTLEIQRTEQGDSAMYLCASSLVLAGAGADTQYFGPGTRLTVL.

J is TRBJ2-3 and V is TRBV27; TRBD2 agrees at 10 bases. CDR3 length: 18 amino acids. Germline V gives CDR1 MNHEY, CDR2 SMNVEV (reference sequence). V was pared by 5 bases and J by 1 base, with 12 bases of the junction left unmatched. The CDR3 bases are TGTGCCAGCAGTCGCGCCTGGGGGCTAGCGGGGGGCACAGATACGCAGTATTTT. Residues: CASSRAWGLAGGTDTQYF.

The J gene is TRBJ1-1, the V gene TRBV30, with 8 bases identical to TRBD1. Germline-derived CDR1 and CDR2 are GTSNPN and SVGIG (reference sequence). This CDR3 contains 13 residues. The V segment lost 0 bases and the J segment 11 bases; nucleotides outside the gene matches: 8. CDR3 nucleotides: TGTGCCTGGAGTGTACCCGGACAGGGAGGGGCTTTCTTT. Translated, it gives CAWSVPGQGGAFF.

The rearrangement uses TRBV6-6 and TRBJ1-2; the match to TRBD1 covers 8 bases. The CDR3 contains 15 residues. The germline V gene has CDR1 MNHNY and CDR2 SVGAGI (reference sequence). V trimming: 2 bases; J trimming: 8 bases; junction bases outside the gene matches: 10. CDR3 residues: CASSYEGQGRSGYTF. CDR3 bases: TGTGCCAGCAGTTACGAAGGACAGGGTAGGAGCGGCTACACCTTC.

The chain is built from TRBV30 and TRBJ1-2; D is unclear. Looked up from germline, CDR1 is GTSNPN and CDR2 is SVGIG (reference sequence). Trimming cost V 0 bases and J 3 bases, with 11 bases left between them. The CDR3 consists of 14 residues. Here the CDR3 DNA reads TGTGCCTGGAGTGTACCCAGGCAGTACTATGGCTACACCTTC. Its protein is CAWSVPRQYYGYTF.

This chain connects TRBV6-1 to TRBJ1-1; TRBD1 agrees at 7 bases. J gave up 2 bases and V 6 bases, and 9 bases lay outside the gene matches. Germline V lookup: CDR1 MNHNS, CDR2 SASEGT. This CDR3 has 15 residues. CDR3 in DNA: TGTGCCAGCAGACTCGTACAGGGGCCAAACACTGAAGCTTTCTTT. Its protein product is CASRLVQGPNTEAFF.

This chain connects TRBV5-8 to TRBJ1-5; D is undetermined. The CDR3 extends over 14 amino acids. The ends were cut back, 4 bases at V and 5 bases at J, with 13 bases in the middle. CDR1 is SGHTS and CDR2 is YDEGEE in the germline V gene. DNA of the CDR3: TGTGCCAGCAGCCCGGAGGAACGGTATCAGCCCCAGCATTTT. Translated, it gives CASSPEERYQPQHF.

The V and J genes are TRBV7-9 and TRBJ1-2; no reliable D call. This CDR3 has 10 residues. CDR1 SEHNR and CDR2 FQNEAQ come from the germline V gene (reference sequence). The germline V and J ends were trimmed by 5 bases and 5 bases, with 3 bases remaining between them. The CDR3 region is CASSLYGYTF. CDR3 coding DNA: TGTGCCAGCAGCCTATATGGCTACACCTTC.

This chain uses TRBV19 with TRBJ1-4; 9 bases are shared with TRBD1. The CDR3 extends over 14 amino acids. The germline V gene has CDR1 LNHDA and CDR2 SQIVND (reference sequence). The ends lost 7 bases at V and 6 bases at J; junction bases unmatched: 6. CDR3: CASTATGGYEKLFF. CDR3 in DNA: TGTGCCAGTACCGCGACAGGGGGTTATGAAAAACTGTTTTTT. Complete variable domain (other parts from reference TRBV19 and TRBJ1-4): DGGITQSPKYLFRKEGQNVTLSCEQNLNHDAMYWYRQDPGQGLRLIYYSQIVNDFQKGDIAEGYSVSREKKESFPLTVTSAQKNPTAFYLCASTATGGYEKLFFGSGTQLSVL.

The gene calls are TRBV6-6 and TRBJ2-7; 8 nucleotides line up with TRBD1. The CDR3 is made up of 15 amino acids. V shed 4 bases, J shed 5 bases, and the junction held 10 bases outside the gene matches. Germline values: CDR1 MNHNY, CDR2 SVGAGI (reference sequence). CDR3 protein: CASSLQRQGWDEQYF. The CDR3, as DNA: TGTGCCAGCAGTTTACAGAGACAGGGGTGGGACGAGCAGTACTTC.

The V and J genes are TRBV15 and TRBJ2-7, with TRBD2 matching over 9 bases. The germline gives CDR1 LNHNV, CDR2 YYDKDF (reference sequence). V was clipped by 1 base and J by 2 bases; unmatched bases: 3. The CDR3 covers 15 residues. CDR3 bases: TGTGCCACCAGCAGAGGTCTAGCGGGGACCTACGAGCAGTACTTC. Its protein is CATSRGLAGTYEQYF.

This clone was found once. The CDR3 region is CASSPQGGMGEKLFF. The CDR3, as DNA: TGTGCCAGCAGTCCCCAGGGAGGCATGGGTGAAAAACTGTTTTTT. The V gene is TRBV25-1, the J gene TRBJ1-4; maybe TRBD1 (5 bases). Germline V gene data show CDR1 as MGHDK and CDR2 as SYGVNS. The CDR3 is made up of 15 amino acids. Trimming shortened V by 5 bases and J by 7 bases, and 17 bases separated the two germline ends. Complete variable domain (other parts from reference TRBV25-1 and TRBJ1-4): EADIYQTPRYLVIGTGKKITLECSQTMGHDKMYWYQQDPGMELHLIHYSYGVNSTEKGDLSSESTVSRIRTEHFPLTLESARPSHTSQYLCASSPQGGMGEKLFFGSGTQLSVL.

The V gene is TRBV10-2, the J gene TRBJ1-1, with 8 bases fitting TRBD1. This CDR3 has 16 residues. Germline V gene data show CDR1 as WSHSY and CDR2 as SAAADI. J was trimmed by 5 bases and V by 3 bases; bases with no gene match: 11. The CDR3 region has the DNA TGCGCCAGCAGTGAACGAGACAGGGGTGCGGGGACTGAAGCTTTCTTT. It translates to CASSERDRGAGTEAFF.

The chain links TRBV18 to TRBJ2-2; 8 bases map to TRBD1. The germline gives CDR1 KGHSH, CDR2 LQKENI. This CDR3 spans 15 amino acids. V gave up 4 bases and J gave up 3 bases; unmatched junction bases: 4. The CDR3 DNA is TGTGCCAGCTCACGGCAGGGGGCTGACACCGGGGAGCTGTTTTTT. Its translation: CASSRQGADTGELFF.

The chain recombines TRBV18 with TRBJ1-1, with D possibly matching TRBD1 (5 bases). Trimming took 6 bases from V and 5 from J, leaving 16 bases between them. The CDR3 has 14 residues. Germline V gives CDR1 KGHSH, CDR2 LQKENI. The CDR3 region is CASSQGRVGTEAFF. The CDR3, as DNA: TGTGCCAGCTCTCAGGGCAGGGTAGGAACTGAAGCTTTCTTT.

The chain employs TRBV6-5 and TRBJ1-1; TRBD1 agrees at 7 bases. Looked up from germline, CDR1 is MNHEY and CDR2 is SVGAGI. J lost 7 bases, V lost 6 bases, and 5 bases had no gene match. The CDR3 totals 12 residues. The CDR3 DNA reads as TGTGCCAGCAGATATTGGGACAGTGAAGCTTTCTTT. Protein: CASRYWDSEAFF.